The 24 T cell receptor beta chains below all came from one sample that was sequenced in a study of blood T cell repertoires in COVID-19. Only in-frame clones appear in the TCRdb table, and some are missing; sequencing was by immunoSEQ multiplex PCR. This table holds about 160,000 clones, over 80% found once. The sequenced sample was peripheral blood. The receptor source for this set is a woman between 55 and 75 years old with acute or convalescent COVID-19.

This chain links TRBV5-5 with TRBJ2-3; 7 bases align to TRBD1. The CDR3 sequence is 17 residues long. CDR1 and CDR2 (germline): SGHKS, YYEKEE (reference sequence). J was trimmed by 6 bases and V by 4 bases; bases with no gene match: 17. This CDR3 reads CASSPVPLTGNRDTQYF. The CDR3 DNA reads TGTGCCAGCAGCCCCGTACCTTTGACAGGGAATAGGGATACGCAGTATTTT.

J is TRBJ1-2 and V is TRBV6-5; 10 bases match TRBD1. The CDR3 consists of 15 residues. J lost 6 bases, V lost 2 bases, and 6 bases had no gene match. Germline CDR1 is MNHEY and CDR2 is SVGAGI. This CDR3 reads CASSYLRTGGDGYTF. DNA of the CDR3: TGTGCCAGCAGTTACCTCCGGACAGGGGGGGATGGCTACACCTTC.

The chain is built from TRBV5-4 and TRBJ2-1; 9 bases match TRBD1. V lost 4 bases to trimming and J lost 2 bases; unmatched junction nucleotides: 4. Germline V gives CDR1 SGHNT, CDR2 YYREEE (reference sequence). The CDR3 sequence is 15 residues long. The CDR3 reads CASSSTGGAYNEQFF. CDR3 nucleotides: TGTGCCAGCAGCAGCACAGGGGGCGCCTACAATGAGCAGTTCTTC.

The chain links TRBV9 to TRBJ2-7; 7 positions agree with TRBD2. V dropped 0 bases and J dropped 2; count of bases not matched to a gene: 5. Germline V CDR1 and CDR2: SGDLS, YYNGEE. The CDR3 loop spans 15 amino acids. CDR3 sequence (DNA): TGTGCCAGCAGCGTAGGGGCGGGGGTCGCCTACGAGCAGTACTTC. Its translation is CASSVGAGVAYEQYF.

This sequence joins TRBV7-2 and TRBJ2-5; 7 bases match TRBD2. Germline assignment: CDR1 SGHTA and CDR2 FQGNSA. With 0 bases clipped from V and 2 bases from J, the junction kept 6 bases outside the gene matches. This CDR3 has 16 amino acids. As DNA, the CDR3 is TGTGCCAGCAGCTTAGCAACCTCGCGGGGGCAAGAGACCCAGTACTTC. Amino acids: CASSLATSRGQETQYF.

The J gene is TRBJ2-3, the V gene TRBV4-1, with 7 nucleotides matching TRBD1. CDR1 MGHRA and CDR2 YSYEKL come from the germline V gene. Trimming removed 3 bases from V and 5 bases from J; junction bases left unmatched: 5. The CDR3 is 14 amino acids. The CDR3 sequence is CASSHSYRGDTQYF. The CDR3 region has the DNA TGCGCCAGCAGCCATTCTTACAGGGGAGATACGCAGTATTTT.

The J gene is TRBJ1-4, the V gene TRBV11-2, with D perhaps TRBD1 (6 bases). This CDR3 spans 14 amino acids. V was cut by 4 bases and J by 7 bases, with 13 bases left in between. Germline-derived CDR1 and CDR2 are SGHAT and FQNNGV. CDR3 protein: CASSSSGASEKLFF. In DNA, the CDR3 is TGTGCCAGCAGCTCGTCAGGGGCGAGTGAAAAACTGTTTTTT.

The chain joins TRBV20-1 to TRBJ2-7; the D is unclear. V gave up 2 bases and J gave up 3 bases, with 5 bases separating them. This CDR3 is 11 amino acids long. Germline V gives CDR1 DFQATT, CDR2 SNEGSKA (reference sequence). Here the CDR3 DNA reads TGCAGTGCTAGACTACGCTACGAGCAGTACTTC. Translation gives CSARLRYEQYF.

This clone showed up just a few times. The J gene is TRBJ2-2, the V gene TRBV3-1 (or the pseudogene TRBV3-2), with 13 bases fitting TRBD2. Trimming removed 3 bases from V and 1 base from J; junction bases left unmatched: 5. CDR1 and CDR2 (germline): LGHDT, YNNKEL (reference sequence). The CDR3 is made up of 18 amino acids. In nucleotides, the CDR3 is TGTGCCAGCAGCCAGCCGACTAGCGGGGGGTTGAACACCGGGGAGCTGTTTTTT. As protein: CASSQPTSGGLNTGELFF.

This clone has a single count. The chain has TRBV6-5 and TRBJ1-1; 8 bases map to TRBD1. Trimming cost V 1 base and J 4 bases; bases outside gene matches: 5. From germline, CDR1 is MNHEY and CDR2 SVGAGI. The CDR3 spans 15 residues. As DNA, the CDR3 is TGTGCCAGCAGTTACTGGGCAGGGGGCGGCACTGAAGCTTTCTTT. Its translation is CASSYWAGGGTEAFF.

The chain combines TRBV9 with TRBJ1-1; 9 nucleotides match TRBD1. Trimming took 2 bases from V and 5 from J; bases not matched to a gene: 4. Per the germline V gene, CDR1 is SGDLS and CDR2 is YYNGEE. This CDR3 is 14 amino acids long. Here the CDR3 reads CASSVGQGWTEAFF. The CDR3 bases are TGTGCCAGCAGCGTGGGACAGGGTTGGACTGAAGCTTTCTTT.

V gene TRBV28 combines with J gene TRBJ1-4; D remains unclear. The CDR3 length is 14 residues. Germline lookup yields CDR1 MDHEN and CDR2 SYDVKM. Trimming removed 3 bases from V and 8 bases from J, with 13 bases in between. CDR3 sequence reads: CASSFRRVREKLFF. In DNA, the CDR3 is TGTGCCAGCAGTTTCCGACGCGTGAGGGAAAAACTGTTTTTT. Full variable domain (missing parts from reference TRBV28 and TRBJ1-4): DVKVTQSSRYLVKRTGEKVFLECVQDMDHENMFWYRQDPGLGLRLIYFSYDVKMKEKGDIPEGYSVSREKKERFSLILESASTNQTSMYLCASSFRRVREKLFFGSGTQLSVL.

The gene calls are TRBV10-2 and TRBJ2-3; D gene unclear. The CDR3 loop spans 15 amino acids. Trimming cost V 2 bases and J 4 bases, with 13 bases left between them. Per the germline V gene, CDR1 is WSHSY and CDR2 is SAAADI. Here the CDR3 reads CASSERGVASDTQYF. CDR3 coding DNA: TGCGCCAGCAGTGAGAGAGGAGTAGCTTCAGATACGCAGTATTTT.

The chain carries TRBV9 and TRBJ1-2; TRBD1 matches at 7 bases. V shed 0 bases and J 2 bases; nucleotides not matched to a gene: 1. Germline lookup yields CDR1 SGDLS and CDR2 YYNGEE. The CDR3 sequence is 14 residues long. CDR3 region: CASSVDRGNYGYTF. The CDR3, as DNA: TGTGCCAGCAGCGTAGACAGGGGAAACTATGGCTACACCTTC. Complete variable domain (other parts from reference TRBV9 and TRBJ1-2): DSGVTQTPKHLITATGQRVTLRCSPRSGDLSVYWYQQSLDQGLQFLIQYYNGEERAKGNILERFSAQQFPDLHSELNLSSLELGDSALYFCASSVDRGNYGYTFGSGTRLTVV.

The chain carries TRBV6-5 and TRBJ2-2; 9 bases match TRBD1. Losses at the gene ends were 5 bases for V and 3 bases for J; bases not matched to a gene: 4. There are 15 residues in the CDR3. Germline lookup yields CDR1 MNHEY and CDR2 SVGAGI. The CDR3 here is CASSLRQGDTGELFF. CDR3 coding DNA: TGTGCCAGCAGTCTAAGACAGGGGGACACCGGGGAGCTGTTTTTT.

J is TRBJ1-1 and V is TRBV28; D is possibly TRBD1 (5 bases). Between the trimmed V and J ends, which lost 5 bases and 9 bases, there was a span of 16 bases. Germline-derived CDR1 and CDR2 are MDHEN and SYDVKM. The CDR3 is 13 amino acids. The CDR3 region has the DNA TGTGCCAGCAGTCCGCGATACACGGACAAAGCTTTCTTT. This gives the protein CASSPRYTDKAFF.

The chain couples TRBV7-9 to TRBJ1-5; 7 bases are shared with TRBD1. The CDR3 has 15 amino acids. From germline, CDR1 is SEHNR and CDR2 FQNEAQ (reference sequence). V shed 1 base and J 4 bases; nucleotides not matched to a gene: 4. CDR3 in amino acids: CASSLEQGPNQPQHF. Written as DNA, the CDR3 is TGTGCCAGCAGCTTAGAACAGGGGCCGAATCAGCCCCAGCATTTT.

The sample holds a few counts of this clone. The CDR3 bases are TGTGCCAGCAGCCTGGGCGGGACTAGCGGGGTCCAAGAGACCCAGTACTTC. Its translation is CASSLGGTSGVQETQYF. V and J are TRBV4-2 and TRBJ2-5; TRBD2 matches at 13 bases. V was clipped by 4 bases and J by 1 base; unmatched bases: 6. CDR3 length: 17 amino acids. In germline, CDR1 is LGHNA, CDR2 YNFKEQ.

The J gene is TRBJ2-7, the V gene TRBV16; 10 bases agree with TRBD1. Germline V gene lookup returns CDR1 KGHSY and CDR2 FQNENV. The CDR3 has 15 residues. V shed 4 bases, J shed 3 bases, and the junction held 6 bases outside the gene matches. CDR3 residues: CASSPRTGGSYEQYF. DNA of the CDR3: TGTGCCAGCAGCCCTCGGACAGGGGGGAGCTACGAGCAGTACTTC.

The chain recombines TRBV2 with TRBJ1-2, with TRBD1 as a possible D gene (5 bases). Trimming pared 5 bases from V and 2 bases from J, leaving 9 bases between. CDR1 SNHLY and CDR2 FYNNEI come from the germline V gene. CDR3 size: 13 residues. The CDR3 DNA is TGTGCCAGCAGTATACAGGAGAACTATGGCTACACCTTC. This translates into CASSIQENYGYTF.

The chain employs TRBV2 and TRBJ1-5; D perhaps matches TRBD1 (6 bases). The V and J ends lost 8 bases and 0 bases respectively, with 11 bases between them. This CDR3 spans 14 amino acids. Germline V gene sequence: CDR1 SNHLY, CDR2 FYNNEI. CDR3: CASDRLDSNQPQHF. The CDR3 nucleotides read TGTGCCAGCGACAGGCTTGATAGCAATCAGCCCCAGCATTTT.

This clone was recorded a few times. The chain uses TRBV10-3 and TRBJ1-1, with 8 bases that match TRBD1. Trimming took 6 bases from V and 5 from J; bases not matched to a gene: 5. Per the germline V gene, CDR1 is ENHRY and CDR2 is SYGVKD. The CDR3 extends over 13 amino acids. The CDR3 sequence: CAISWTGKTEAFF. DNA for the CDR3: TGTGCCATCAGCTGGACAGGGAAGACTGAAGCTTTCTTT.

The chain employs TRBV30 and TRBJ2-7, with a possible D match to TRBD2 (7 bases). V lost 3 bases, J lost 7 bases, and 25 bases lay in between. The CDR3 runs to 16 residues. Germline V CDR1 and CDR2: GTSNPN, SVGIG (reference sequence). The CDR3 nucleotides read TGTGCCTGGAGGGAATGGGGTAGGGGGGGCGCGGGAGAGCAGTACTTC. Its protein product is CAWREWGRGGAGEQYF.

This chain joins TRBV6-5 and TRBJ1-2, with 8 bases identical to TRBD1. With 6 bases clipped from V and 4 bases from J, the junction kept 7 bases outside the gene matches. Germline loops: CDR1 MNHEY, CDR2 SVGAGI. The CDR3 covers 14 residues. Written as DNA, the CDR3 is TGTGCCAGCAGAAGAGGACAGGGAACCTATGGCTACACCTTC. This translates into CASRRGQGTYGYTF.